This TCR beta chain stems from a study of T cell responses to AZD1222 COVID-19 vaccine. Findings and limits, study-wide: Just a handful of people given AZD1222 tested seropositive at baseline.

The table lists this clone with a count of one. Its specificity is not known. CDR3 length: 15 residues. Between the trimmed V and J ends, which lost 5 bases and 3 bases, there was a span of 14 bases. CDR1 is KGHSH, CDR2 LQKENI, per germline. The protocol was immunoSEQ multiplex PCR, while the TCRdb copy is restricted to in-frame clones and leaves out a portion. The sample consists of 150,000 or so clones, approximately 93% of them appearing once. The starting material was peripheral blood, obtained on day 0 of AZD1222 vaccination. This TCR derives from an adult in good health. The chain couples TRBV18 to TRBJ1-5; D remains unclear. CDR3 sequence: CASSGNSNINQPQHF. The DNA of the CDR3 is TGTGCCAGCTCAGGAAATAGTAACATCAATCAGCCCCAGCATTTT.